What follows are 4 T cell receptor beta chains derived from one specimen sequenced in a study of blood T cell dynamics during melanoma immunotherapy. Time point noted: pre-treatment baseline. Measured with immunoSEQ multiplex PCR; TCRdb has only the in-frame clones, and not every one. The sample records more than 1,500 clones, over 80% being singletons. Source: blood, taken from a patient treated with checkpoint blockade. These receptors were taken from a human donor with melanoma.

The chain has TRBV27 and TRBJ2-5; a weak D match, TRBD1 (6 bases). CDR3 length equals 14 residues. The V gene lost 3 bases and the J gene lost 1 base, with 9 bases spanning the gap. Germline CDR1 and CDR2: MNHEY and SMNVEV (reference sequence). The CDR3 DNA follows: TGTGCCAGCAGTTTGAGGGGGTTCCAAGAGACCCAGTACTTC. Translating it yields CASSLRGFQETQYF.

This chain connects TRBV6-1 to TRBJ2-1; TRBD1 matches 7 bases. CDR1 and CDR2 from the germline V gene are MNHNS and SASEGT. The CDR3 is made up of 14 amino acids. The junction had 4 bases not matched to a gene; V was cut back by 2 bases and J by 6 bases. The CDR3 here is CASSENPGGNEQFF. The CDR3 nucleotides are TGTGCCAGCAGTGAAAATCCAGGGGGCAATGAGCAGTTCTTC.

This clone was counted once. J is TRBJ2-7 and V is TRBV11-2; D is perhaps TRBD2 (5 bases). Looked up from germline, CDR1 is SGHAT and CDR2 is FQNNGV. The V gene lost 4 bases and the J gene lost 3 bases, with 7 bases spanning the gap. The CDR3 runs to 12 residues. CDR3 in DNA: TGTGCCAGCAGCTCACTAGGCTACGAGCAGTACTTC. Translation gives CASSSLGYEQYF.

The rearrangement joins TRBV5-8 to TRBJ1-1; D unclear. V was clipped by 0 bases and J by 2 bases, with 5 bases between them. Looked up from germline, CDR1 is SGHTS and CDR2 is YDEGEE. The CDR3 runs 13 residues. The CDR3 spells CASSLEPNTEAFF. As DNA, the CDR3 is TGTGCCAGCAGCTTGGAACCAAACACTGAAGCTTTCTTT.